What follows describes a single T cell receptor beta chain. This clonotype was detected ten times or more. Its antigen is still unknown. No base qualities exist here, and no much larger clone lies one base off it. TCRdb records Illumina HiSeq 2500 as the sequencer. TCR beta libraries were prepared by quantitative 5'-RACE with molecular barcodes. In the original analysis: A new computational method, built on a probabilistic model of VDJ rearrangement, was used to identify disease-linked TCR variants. The raw public data were reprocessed by TCRdb itself: fastp quality trimming at Q25, MiXCR clonotype calling, in-frame beta chains only. Rows merge per CDR3 protein into single entries with the most common DNA and genes. These V and J calls derive from TCRdb rather than the authors' analysis. For this sample the table gives about 140,000 distinct CDR3 sequences, of which about 7% were detected only once. Under 15% of the sample goes to the ten largest clones.

CDR1 and CDR2, per the germline V gene, are SGHRS and YFSETQ. From the cysteine through the phenylalanine, the CDR3 covers 13 amino acids. Only CDR3 DNA is held: 39 bases, read in frame from base 1. A distance of 9 bases separates the germline ends of V and J, which lose 4 bases and 3 bases respectively. This specimen belongs to a study of CD8 T cells in ankylosing spondylitis (TCRdb year 2017). Looking at the study overall: The study profiled T cell receptor beta repertoires in healthy donors and ankylosing spondylitis patients to find disease-linked TCR variants. The whole study cohort included roughly 110 healthy donors and 25 or so ankylosing spondylitis patients. Peripheral blood samples were taken, and synovial fluid was additionally collected from ankylosing spondylitis patients. The full study reports these points: Some TCR beta motif variants had previously been reported in synovial fluid and blood of reactive arthritis patients, which suggested common disease-initiation mechanisms. A TCR beta motif made up of several highly homologous amino acid variants appeared to be characteristic of blood from ankylosing spondylitis patients. The disease-linked clones were reported to be significantly enriched in matched synovial fluid samples from ankylosing spondylitis patients. A CD8+ phenotype was shown by the disease-linked clones, which were found at relatively low frequencies in peripheral blood.

The TCR comes from a female donor with ankylosing spondylitis or in good health (not recorded which). The sequenced sample was blood, either unsorted or a sorted T cell fraction (not recorded which). Recombination joined TRBV5-1 with TRBJ2-3; TRBD2 is possibly the D segment (5 matching bases). The DNA sequence is given as TGCGCCAGCAGCGGCGGGTCTACAGATACGCAGTATTTT. It codes for CASSGGSTDTQYF.